A selection of T cell receptor beta chains follows, all from one sample in a study of CD8 T cells in Susac syndrome. TCRdb processed the immunoSEQ multiplex PCR reads anew with MiXCR; each CDR3 protein has one entry. The table shows 150,000 to 200,000 distinct CDR3 sequences, with around 93% occurring only once. The sample was CD4+ T cells from PBMCs. These receptors came from a human donor in good health. Both conserved end residues are part of each CDR3. Fields, in order: V gene, J gene, clone size, D gene, CDR3 protein, CDR3 DNA. D genes are given only for firm matches. Expanded clones are given a class, and other clones once, few, many or no size at all.

TRBV6-5	TRBJ2-2	-	TRBD2	CASSSVSGGAAGELFF	TGTGCCAGCAGTTCCGTCAGCGGGGGGGCTGCCGGGGAGCTGTTTTTT
TRBV13	TRBJ1-2	-	TRBD1	CASSERQGWGYTF	TGTGCCAGCAGCGAACGACAGGGGTGGGGCTACACCTTC
TRBV7-9	TRBJ2-3	-	TRBD2	CASGTSGKDTQYF	TGTGCCAGCGGGACTAGCGGGAAGGATACGCAGTATTTT
TRBV28	TRBJ2-1	-	TRBD2	CASSLSRLAGSF	TGTGCCAGCAGTTTATCCCGACTAGCGGGATCCTTC
TRBV5-1	TRBJ1-1	-	TRBD1	CASSLMRQGMNTEAFF	TGCGCCAGCAGCTTAATGAGACAGGGAATGAACACTGAAGCTTTCTTT
TRBV12-3/TRBV12-4	TRBJ2-5	-	-	CASSLNGEETQYF	TGTGCCAGCAGTTTAAACGGGGAAGAGACCCAGTACTTC
TRBV5-1	TRBJ2-1	-	TRBD1	CASSLEGTGGYNEQFF	TGCGCCAGCAGCTTGGAAGGGACAGGGGGATACAATGAGCAGTTCTTC
TRBV6-5	TRBJ2-1	-	TRBD2	CASQGRGALIF	TGTGCCAGTCAGGGGCGGGGGGCCTTGATCTTC
TRBV29-1	TRBJ1-5	once	TRBD1	CSVTQGRSQPQHF	TGCAGCGTTACACAGGGGCGCAGTCAGCCCCAGCATTTT
TRBV20-1	TRBJ2-7	-	-	CSARDLGEQYF	TGCAGTGCTAGAGATCTGGGGGAGCAGTACTTC
TRBV24-1	TRBJ2-1	-	TRBD2	CATSDGTSSEQFF	TGTGCCACCAGTGATGGGACTAGCAGCGAGCAGTTCTTC
TRBV20-1	TRBJ1-3	-	-	CSARVTGNTIYF	TGCAGTGCTAGAGTAACTGGAAACACCATATATTTT
TRBV12-3/TRBV12-4	TRBJ1-3	-	-	CASGKTDSGNTIYF	TGTGCCAGCGGAAAGACGGACTCTGGAAACACCATATATTTT
TRBV2	TRBJ1-2	-	TRBD1	CASRQGVYGYTF	TGTGCCAGTCGACAGGGCGTCTATGGCTACACCTTC
TRBV3-1	TRBJ2-3	once	-	CASSQGISDTQYF	TGTGCCAGCAGCCAAGGGATTAGCGATACGCAGTATTTT
TRBV28	TRBJ1-5	-	-	CASSAYRGEPQHF	TGTGCCAGCAGTGCATACCGGGGGGAGCCCCAGCATTTT
TRBV20-1	TRBJ2-7	-	-	CSAEGHGGYEQYF	TGCAGTGCTGAAGGTCATGGGGGCTACGAGCAGTACTTC
TRBV23-1	TRBJ1-1	-	-	CASNLPPPEGRTLKLFF	TGCGCCAGCAACCTACCACCCCCGGAGGGAAGGACGCTGAAGCTTTTCTTT
TRBV30	TRBJ2-5	once	-	CAWSRTTLVGQYF	TGTGCCTGGAGTAGGACTACCCTGGTAGGCCAGTACTTC
TRBV2	TRBJ1-6	-	TRBD1	CASSLRPGQGGSPLHF	TGTGCCAGCTCACTTAGACCGGGACAGGGGGGGTCACCCCTCCACTTT
TRBV7-2	TRBJ2-1	-	-	CASRTIGLSSYNEQFF	TGTGCCAGCAGAACTATCGGGTTGAGCTCCTACAATGAGCAGTTCTTC
TRBV19	TRBJ2-3	-	-	CASSIYGTSEYTQYF	TGTGCCAGTAGTATCTACGGGACCTCCGAGTATACGCAGTATTTT
TRBV5-1	TRBJ1-5	-	-	CASSLEGQGGQPQHF	TGCGCCAGCAGCTTGGAGGGCCAGGGTGGACAGCCCCAGCATTTT
TRBV10-3	TRBJ1-1	-	-	CAISELGPRNTEAFF	TGTGCCATCAGTGAGTTGGGACCGAGGAACACTGAAGCTTTCTTT
TRBV28	TRBJ1-5	-	-	CASSLFEGDGQPQHF	TGTGCCAGCAGTTTATTCGAAGGGGACGGCCAGCCCCAGCATTTT
TRBV6-6	TRBJ2-3	-	-	CASKISTDTQYF	TGTGCCAGCAAGATAAGCACAGATACGCAGTATTTT
TRBV27	TRBJ1-5	-	-	CASKYGPTGNQPQHF	TGTGCCAGCAAGTATGGTCCAACGGGCAATCAGCCCCAGCATTTT
TRBV7-3	TRBJ2-1	-	TRBD2	CASRSGGAANEQFF	TGTGCCAGCCGTAGCGGGGGGGCCGCCAATGAGCAGTTCTTC
TRBV7-9	TRBJ2-3	-	TRBD2	CASSLRLAVETDTQYF	TGTGCCAGCAGCTTAAGGCTAGCGGTGGAGACAGATACGCAGTATTTT
TRBV7-6	TRBJ2-3	-	-	CASSLGLKGSTSDTQYF	TGTGCCAGCAGCTTAGGGTTGAAGGGGAGTACGTCAGATACGCAGTATTTT
TRBV20-1	TRBJ1-4	-	-	CSARLRNEKLFF	TGCAGTGCGAGGCTACGGAATGAAAAACTGTTTTTT
TRBV5-1	TRBJ2-7	-	TRBD2	CASRFSGGLSYEQYF	TGCGCCAGCAGGTTCAGCGGGGGTCTATCCTACGAGCAGTACTTC
TRBV2	TRBJ1-5	-	-	CASSERSTGNQPQHF	TGTGCCAGCAGTGAAAGGTCTACAGGGAATCAGCCCCAGCATTTT
TRBV20-1	TRBJ2-3	-	-	CSARDYSGYTDTQYF	TGCAGTGCTAGAGATTATAGCGGATACACAGATACGCAGTATTTT
TRBV20-1	TRBJ1-2	-	TRBD1	CSARGQTGANYGYTF	TGCAGTGCTAGAGGCCAGACAGGGGCAAACTATGGCTACACCTTC
TRBV3-1	TRBJ1-2	-	-	CASRLQGTNYGYTF	TGTGCCAGCAGACTACAGGGAACTAACTATGGCTACACCTTC
TRBV5-1	TRBJ2-5	-	TRBD2	CASNMGGEQETQYF	TGCGCCAGCAATATGGGGGGGGAACAAGAGACCCAGTACTTC
TRBV12-3/TRBV12-4	TRBJ2-5	-	TRBD2	CASSTGLAGVGETQYF	TGTGCCAGCAGTACGGGACTAGCGGGGGTCGGAGAGACCCAGTACTTC
TRBV5-1	TRBJ1-1	once	TRBD1	CASSPPTGAKAAFF	TGCGCCAGCAGCCCCCCGACAGGGGCTAAGGCGGCTTTCTTT
TRBV7-9	TRBJ2-2	-	TRBD1	CASSPGQGETGELFF	TGTGCCAGCAGCCCGGGACAGGGGGAGACCGGGGAGCTGTTTTTT
TRBV28	TRBJ2-7	-	TRBD1	CASSPPGQLDEQYF	TGTGCCAGCAGTCCCCCGGGACAGCTAGACGAGCAGTACTTC
TRBV29-1	TRBJ1-2	-	-	CSVEPIRGGGYTF	TGCAGCGTCGAACCAATCCGGGGGGGTGGCTACACCTTC
TRBV9	TRBJ1-1	-	-	CASSVNIITEAFF	TGTGCCAGCAGCGTGAACATTATCACTGAAGCTTTCTTT
TRBV4-1	TRBJ1-3	-	-	CASSLFVGNGNTIYF	TGCGCCAGCAGCCTTTTCGTCGGGAACGGAAACACCATATATTTT
TRBV3-1	TRBJ1-4	-	TRBD1	CATGQGAEKLFF	TGTGCCACCGGACAGGGGGCTGAAAAACTGTTTTTT
TRBV7-3	TRBJ2-5	-	TRBD1	CASSPTGLETQYF	TGTGCCAGCAGCCCGACAGGGCTGGAGACCCAGTACTTC
TRBV3-1	TRBJ2-7	-	-	CASSQDTVAYEQYF	TGTGCCAGCAGCCAAGATACTGTTGCCTACGAGCAGTACTTC
TRBV6-2/TRBV6-3	TRBJ1-1	-	-	CASTLLRGETEAFF	TGTGCCAGCACCCTACTCAGGGGTGAGACTGAAGCTTTCTTT
TRBV19	TRBJ2-3	-	TRBD2	CASSIGREGTDTQYF	TGTGCCAGTAGTATCGGAAGGGAGGGGACAGATACGCAGTATTTT
TRBV15	TRBJ1-5	once	-	CATSRDVNQPQHF	TGTGCCACCAGCCGGGACGTCAATCAGCCCCAGCATTTT
TRBV15	TRBJ1-1	-	TRBD1	CATSRVWDRNTEAFF	TGTGCCACCAGCAGGGTATGGGACAGGAACACTGAAGCTTTCTTT
TRBV12-5	TRBJ2-4	-	TRBD2	CASGVGLAPLAKNIQYF	TGTGCTAGTGGCGTGGGACTAGCGCCGCTAGCCAAAAACATTCAGTACTTC
TRBV9	TRBJ1-5	-	-	CASSVSGEYDQPQHF	TGTGCCAGCAGCGTGTCGGGGGAATACGATCAGCCCCAGCATTTT
TRBV6-5	TRBJ1-5	-	-	CASNRAPGGNQPQHF	TGTGCCAGTAACAGGGCCCCGGGAGGCAATCAGCCCCAGCATTTT
TRBV15	TRBJ2-5	-	-	CATSRDWGQETQYF	TGTGCCACCAGCAGAGATTGGGGGCAAGAGACCCAGTACTTC